Listed here is a single T cell receptor (beta chain). Its specificity is not known. This sample was included in a study of T cell responses to AZD1222 COVID-19 vaccine. V was pared by 3 bases and J by 8 bases, with 17 bases of the junction left unmatched. CDR3 length equals 17 residues. Germline V CDR1 and CDR2: ENHRY, SYGVKD. Libraries were prepared by immunoSEQ multiplex PCR; TCRdb keeps only in-frame clonotypes and omits some of them. Among about 160,000 clones listed, roughly 90% were seen once. The study's findings and limits: The study identified only 6 or 7 AZD1222 recipients as seropositive at baseline. At 160-218 and 743-854, vaccine-associated CD4 TCRs were dominant, and they spanned spike. Unmutated variant regions are reportedly the target of nearly half of TCRs that are spike-specific. Scientists sampled the repertoires only once the peak T cell response had passed.

The chain combines TRBV10-3 with TRBJ1-1, with 8 bases fitting TRBD1. The clonotype originates from an adult in good health. The starting material was peripheral blood, obtained on day 0 of AZD1222 vaccination. CDR3 sequence reads: CAISEAGTGVMGREAFF. Written as DNA, the CDR3 is TGTGCCATCAGTGAAGCCGGGACAGGAGTCATGGGGAGGGAAGCTTTCTTT.